One and the same sample provided the 18 T cell receptor beta chains below, sequenced in a study of beta chain features in type 1 diabetes. General study points: Among all four CD4+ subsets, Type 1 diabetes patients had TCRB CDR3s that were moderately but significantly shorter.

TCRB transcripts that were expressed got sequenced, as all of the isolated RNA had been reverse transcribed. Produced via immunoSEQ multiplex PCR; TCRdb's table is partial and in-frame only. Of approximately 150,000 clones listed, 10% to 15% are singletons. Their antigens are not known. Input material: central memory CD4+ T cells from blood. These receptor sequences come from a man aged 18 to 29 with type 1 diabetes.

In this sample, this clone turned up a few times. The chain employs TRBV27 and TRBJ1-2; TRBD1 might be the D (5 bases). V was pared by 5 bases and J by 5 bases, with 12 bases between. Germline CDR1 is MNHEY and CDR2 is SMNVEV (reference sequence). The CDR3 is made up of 13 amino acids. DNA of the CDR3: TGTGCCAGCAGTCTCCGGGACGGGTATGGCTACACCTTC. Translation gives CASSLRDGYGYTF.

The V call is TRBV6-5, the J call TRBJ2-5; 7 bases are shared with TRBD2. With V trimmed by 6 bases and J by 0 bases, 7 bases remained unmatched. The CDR3 contains 15 residues. Germline-derived CDR1 and CDR2 are MNHEY and SVGAGI. This CDR3 is CASRTQAGHQETQYF. DNA of the CDR3: TGTGCCAGCAGAACTCAAGCGGGGCACCAAGAGACCCAGTACTTC.

This clone was recorded many times. Distinct nucleotide sequences in the sample also encode this CDR3. The rearrangement links TRBV18 to TRBJ2-1; tentative D call: TRBD1 (6 bases). CDR1 is KGHSH, CDR2 LQKENI, per germline. Trimming stripped 3 bases from V and 5 bases from J, with 8 bases between. The CDR3 is made up of 13 amino acids. CDR3 region: CASSPGQDNEQFF. CDR3 in DNA: TGTGCCAGCTCACCGGGACAAGACAATGAGCAGTTCTTC.

The table lists this clone with a few counts. The chain is built from TRBV5-1 and TRBJ2-3; TRBD2 might be the D (6 bases). CDR1 and CDR2 from the germline V gene are SGHRS and YFSETQ. The V end was cut by 4 bases, the J end by 1 base, with 16 bases between. The CDR3 is made up of 16 amino acids. The CDR3 DNA reads TGCGCCAGCAGCCGGGAGCTAGTACAGGGCACAGATACGCAGTATTTT. This gives the protein CASSRELVQGTDTQYF.

This clone has only a few counts. Here the CDR3 reads CASRTGSGAPLHF. As DNA, the CDR3 is TGTGCCAGCAGGACAGGGTCGGGGGCACCCCTCCACTTT. The V gene is TRBV6-6, the J gene TRBJ1-6; 7 bases map to TRBD1. Per germline, CDR1 MNHNY and CDR2 SVGAGI (reference sequence). The V and J ends lost 6 bases and 11 bases, in that order; junction bases with no gene match: 7. The CDR3 totals 13 residues.

The chain is built from TRBV14 and TRBJ2-7, with D unclear. V gave up 0 bases and J gave up 6 bases, with 6 bases separating them. This CDR3 region has 12 residues. Germline CDR1 reads SGHDN; CDR2 reads FVKESK. In DNA, the CDR3 is TGTGCCAGCAGCCAAGATCGACTCGAGCAGTACTTC. Encoded protein: CASSQDRLEQYF.

The chain has TRBV18 and TRBJ1-1; no reliable D call. Germline V lookup: CDR1 KGHSH, CDR2 LQKENI. The V and J ends lost 3 bases and 6 bases respectively, with 11 bases between them. This CDR3 has 13 amino acids. The CDR3 loop is CASSPKERAEAFF. The CDR3 nucleotides read TGTGCCAGCTCACCCAAGGAGAGGGCTGAAGCTTTCTTT.

A few counts support this clone. This chain connects TRBV2 to TRBJ1-3; no firm D call. Germline CDR1 reads SNHLY; CDR2 reads FYNNEI. Deletions cut 4 bases from V and 0 bases from J, with 10 bases between. There are 15 residues in the CDR3. DNA of the CDR3: TGTGCCAGCAGTGCCGAGGCGAGCTCTGGAAACACCATATATTTT. It specifies CASSAEASSGNTIYF.

This clone has just one count. The rearrangement uses TRBV2 and TRBJ2-3; either TRBD1 or TRBD2 may supply D (5 bases each). V was cut by 2 bases and J by 0 bases, with 9 bases left in between. The CDR3 is 15 amino acids. The germline V gene encodes CDR1 SNHLY and CDR2 FYNNEI. The CDR3 region is CASSERGRSTDTQYF. The DNA for the CDR3 is TGTGCCAGCAGTGAACGGGGCAGGAGCACAGATACGCAGTATTTT. Full variable domain (remainder filled in from reference TRBV2 and TRBJ2-3): EPEVTQTPSHQVTQMGQEVILRCVPISNHLYFYWYRQILGQKVEFLVSFYNNEISEKSEIFDDQFSVERPDGSNFTLKIRSTKLEDSAMYFCASSERGRSTDTQYFGPGTRLTVL.

The chain joins TRBV7-2 to TRBJ1-4, with a possible D match to TRBD1 (5 bases). The CDR3 covers 15 residues. The V end was cut by 4 bases, the J end by 6 bases, with 15 bases between. Per germline, CDR1 SGHTA and CDR2 FQGNSA. CDR3 protein: CASSSLGVGDEKLFF. The DNA of the CDR3 is TGTGCCAGCAGCTCACTGGGGGTTGGCGATGAAAAACTGTTTTTT.

The genes are TRBV2 and TRBJ2-6; no clear D gene. The V end was cut by 1 base, the J end by 12 bases, with 7 bases between. This CDR3 has 12 residues. The V gene's germline CDR1 is SNHLY and CDR2 FYNNEI. The chain's CDR3 is CASSEGQFVLTF. The CDR3 region has the DNA TGTGCCAGCAGTGAAGGGCAGTTCGTCCTGACTTTC.

This clone has a handful of counts. J is TRBJ1-2 and V is TRBV9; D not resolved. CDR3 length equals 11 residues. Germline V lookup: CDR1 SGDLS, CDR2 YYNGEE. With 6 bases removed from V and 2 bases from J, the gap between germline ends came to 5 bases. CDR3 bases: TGTGCCAGCACCAACAACTATGGCTACACCTTC. Its translation: CASTNNYGYTF.

The gene calls are TRBV7-9 and TRBJ1-2; 7 bases map to TRBD1. Germline V gene data show CDR1 as SEHNR and CDR2 as FQNEAQ (reference sequence). Unmatched junction bases numbered 5, after V lost 5 bases and J lost 5 bases. The CDR3 length is 13 residues. The CDR3 DNA reads as TGTGCCAGCAGCCCGACAGGGTTTTATGGCTACACCTTC. This translates into CASSPTGFYGYTF.

Ten or more counts support this clone. The J gene is TRBJ2-3, the V gene TRBV18, with D perhaps TRBD2 (6 bases). The CDR3 runs to 16 residues. Per the germline V gene, CDR1 is KGHSH and CDR2 is LQKENI. V lost 0 bases and J lost 1, with 11 bases in between. The CDR3 coding sequence is TGTGCCAGCTCACCACCCCGGGGGTCGGGCACAGATACGCAGTATTTT. This encodes CASSPPRGSGTDTQYF.

This clone was counted only a few times. The gene calls are TRBV4-2 and TRBJ2-2, with D hard to call. CDR3 length equals 17 residues. From germline, CDR1 is LGHNA and CDR2 YNFKEQ. V was cut by 4 bases and J by 1 base, with 16 bases left in between. CDR3 protein: CASSPRTPGRNTGELFF. CDR3 bases: TGTGCCAGCAGCCCCCGAACTCCCGGACGGAACACCGGGGAGCTGTTTTTT.

The chain links TRBV6-6 to TRBJ1-1; D gene ambiguous. CDR3 length: 14 residues. Trimming shortened V by 2 bases and J by 1 base, and 8 bases separated the two germline ends. From germline, CDR1 is MNHNY and CDR2 SVGAGI (reference sequence). The CDR3 bases are TGTGCCAGCAGTTACATGGGAGAGAACACTGAAGCTTTCTTT. Its translation: CASSYMGENTEAFF.

This chain connects TRBV18 to TRBJ2-2; D remains unclear. Germline V gene lookup returns CDR1 KGHSH and CDR2 LQKENI. Deletions cut 0 bases from V and 5 bases from J, with 1 base between. This CDR3 has 12 residues. The CDR3 loop reads CASSPPTGELFF. The CDR3 bases are TGTGCCAGCTCACCACCGACCGGGGAGCTGTTTTTT.

This clone was seen a handful of times. The chain links TRBV5-1 to TRBJ1-1, with TRBD1 matching 7 bases. Germline V gene data show CDR1 as SGHRS and CDR2 as YFSETQ. V trimming: 4 bases; J trimming: 1 base; junction bases outside the gene matches: 4. The CDR3 covers 14 residues. The CDR3 here is CASSPTGSNTEAFF. CDR3 in DNA: TGCGCCAGCAGCCCGACAGGGTCGAACACTGAAGCTTTCTTT.